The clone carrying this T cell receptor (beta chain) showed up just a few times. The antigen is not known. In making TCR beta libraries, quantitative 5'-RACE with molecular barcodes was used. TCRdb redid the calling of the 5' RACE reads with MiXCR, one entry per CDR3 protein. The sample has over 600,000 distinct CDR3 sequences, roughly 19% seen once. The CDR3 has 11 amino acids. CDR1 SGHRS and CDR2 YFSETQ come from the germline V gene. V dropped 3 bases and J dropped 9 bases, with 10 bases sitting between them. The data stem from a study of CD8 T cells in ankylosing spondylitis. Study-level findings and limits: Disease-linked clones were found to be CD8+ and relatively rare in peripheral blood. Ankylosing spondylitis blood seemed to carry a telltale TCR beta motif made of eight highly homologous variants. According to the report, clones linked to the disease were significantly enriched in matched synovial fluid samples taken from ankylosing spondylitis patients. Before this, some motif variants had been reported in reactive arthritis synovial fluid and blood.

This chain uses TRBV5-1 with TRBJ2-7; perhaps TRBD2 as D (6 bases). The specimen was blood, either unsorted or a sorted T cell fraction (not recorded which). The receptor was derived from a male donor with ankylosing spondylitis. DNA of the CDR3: TGCGCCAGCAGCTCGGGGGTTGGGCAGTACTTC. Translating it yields CASSSGVGQYF. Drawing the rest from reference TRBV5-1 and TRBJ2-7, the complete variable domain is KAGVTQTPRYLIKTRGQQVTLSCSPISGHRSVSWYQQTPGQGLQFLFEYFSETQRNKGNFPGRFSGRQFSNSRSEMNVSTLELGDSALYLCASSSGVGQYFGPGTRLTVT.